These 11 T cell receptor beta chains share one sample of origin, sequenced in a study of OX40 agonist ivuxolimab in advanced cancers. Some clones are missing from TCRdb's copy, which holds only in-frame ones; the method was immunoSEQ multiplex PCR. The table includes tens of thousands of clones, 80% to 90% detected once. Source: CD4+ or CD8+ T cells sorted from blood, taken in a trial of the OX40 agonist ivuxolimab. The origin of the receptors is an adult with an advanced solid tumor such as melanoma, head and neck, liver or kidney cancer.

V usage is TRBV2 and J usage is TRBJ2-7; D might be TRBD2 (5 bases). The V gene lost 8 bases and the J gene lost 2 bases, with 10 bases spanning the gap. CDR3 size: 12 residues. CDR1 and CDR2 from the germline V gene are SNHLY and FYNNEI. CDR3 in DNA: TGTGCCAGCGGTTACGGGGCCTACGAGCAGTACTTC. Its protein is CASGYGAYEQYF.

The chain couples TRBV5-1 to TRBJ1-2, with TRBD1 matching 8 bases. Germline CDR1 and CDR2: SGHRS and YFSETQ. This CDR3 has 15 amino acids. The V and J ends lost 1 base and 8 bases, in that order; junction bases with no gene match: 10. Here the CDR3 reads CASSLRQGRRSGYTF. DNA of the CDR3: TGCGCCAGCAGCTTGAGACAGGGGAGGCGGAGCGGCTACACCTTC.

This rearrangement joins TRBV5-1 to TRBJ2-7, with D possibly matching TRBD1 (6 bases). In germline, CDR1 is SGHRS, CDR2 YFSETQ. Trimming shortened V by 4 bases and J by 3 bases, and 14 bases separated the two germline ends. This CDR3 comprises 14 residues. This CDR3 is CASSLTGLDYEQYF. Written as DNA, the CDR3 is TGCGCCAGCAGCCTCACAGGGCTCGACTACGAGCAGTACTTC.

The chain has TRBV10-3 and TRBJ2-1, with 9 bases matching TRBD2. J was trimmed by 9 bases and V by 6 bases; bases with no gene match: 15. CDR3 length: 16 residues. Germline values: CDR1 ENHRY, CDR2 SYGVKD. The CDR3 DNA sequence: TGTGCCATCAGCCACACGGGACGCGGGAGGGCCGGTGAGCAGTTCTTC. Translated: CAISHTGRGRAGEQFF.

The chain employs TRBV7-4 and TRBJ2-5; no definite D call. CDR3 length: 14 amino acids. Trimming took 1 base from V and 1 from J, leaving 7 bases between them. CDR1 SGHVT and CDR2 SQSDAQ come from the germline V gene. The CDR3 reads CASSLETTQETQYF. The CDR3 DNA is TGTGCCAGCAGCTTAGAGACAACCCAAGAGACCCAGTACTTC.

The chain has TRBV7-9 and TRBJ2-4; D is ambiguous. The V end lost 4 bases, the J end lost 0 bases, and 10 bases lay between the germline ends. There are 15 residues in the CDR3. CDR1 and CDR2 from the germline V gene are SEHNR and FQNEAQ (reference sequence). CDR3 protein: CASSSPLGAKNIQYF. Written as DNA, the CDR3 is TGTGCCAGCAGCTCCCCCTTGGGAGCCAAAAACATTCAGTACTTC. The variable domain in full, with the rest retrieved from reference TRBV7-9 and TRBJ2-4, is DTGVSQNPRHKITKRGQNVTFRCDPISEHNRLYWYRQTLGQGPEFLTYFQNEAQLEKSRLLSDRFSAERPKGSFSTLEIQRTEQGDSAMYLCASSSPLGAKNIQYFGAGTRLSVL.

The rearrangement links TRBV29-1 to TRBJ2-1; D is unclear. The CDR3 length is 10 residues. V was pared by 3 bases and J by 9 bases, with 6 bases between. Per germline, CDR1 SQVTM and CDR2 ANQGSEA. CDR3 amino acids: CSVDDVEQFF. In nucleotides, the CDR3 is TGCAGCGTTGATGACGTTGAGCAGTTCTTC.

J is TRBJ2-1 and V is TRBV9; TRBD1 is a possible D gene (6 bases). With 3 bases removed from V and 0 bases from J, the gap between germline ends came to 7 bases. Germline CDR1 and CDR2: SGDLS and YYNGEE. The CDR3 extends over 14 amino acids. CDR3 in DNA: TGTGCCAGCAGCGAGGACAGCTCCTACAATGAGCAGTTCTTC. Translation gives CASSEDSSYNEQFF.

This clone was detected only once. V is TRBV4-1 and J is TRBJ1-2; 7 bases agree with TRBD1. CDR3 size: 14 residues. CDR1 is MGHRA, CDR2 YSYEKL, per germline. Trimming removed 1 base from V and 4 bases from J; junction bases left unmatched: 3. CDR3 in amino acids: CASSQGAGGYGYTF. For the CDR3, the DNA is TGCGCCAGCAGCCAAGGGGCAGGGGGCTATGGCTACACCTTC.

The chain recombines TRBV9 with TRBJ2-3; 12 bases are a match to TRBD2. The CDR3 loop spans 16 amino acids. Per germline, CDR1 SGDLS and CDR2 YYNGEE. The V gene end was trimmed by 3 bases and the J gene end by 3 bases; junction bases not matched to a gene: 5. CDR3 DNA: TGTGCCAGCAGCGGGCTAGCGGGAGGGCCAACAGATACGCAGTATTTT. Translation gives CASSGLAGGPTDTQYF.

The chain recombines TRBV2 with TRBJ2-3; 8 bases line up with TRBD2. Trimming took 0 bases from V and 2 from J; bases not matched to a gene: 13. Germline-derived CDR1 and CDR2 are SNHLY and FYNNEI. The CDR3 is 19 residues long. CDR3 amino acids: CASSEALWGLVGDTDTQYF. The CDR3 DNA reads TGTGCCAGCAGTGAAGCGCTTTGGGGACTAGTTGGGGACACAGATACGCAGTATTTT. Filled out from reference TRBV2 and TRBJ2-3, the complete variable domain reads EPEVTQTPSHQVTQMGQEVILRCVPISNHLYFYWYRQILGQKVEFLVSFYNNEISEKSEIFDDQFSVERPDGSNFTLKIRSTKLEDSAMYFCASSEALWGLVGDTDTQYFGPGTRLTVL.